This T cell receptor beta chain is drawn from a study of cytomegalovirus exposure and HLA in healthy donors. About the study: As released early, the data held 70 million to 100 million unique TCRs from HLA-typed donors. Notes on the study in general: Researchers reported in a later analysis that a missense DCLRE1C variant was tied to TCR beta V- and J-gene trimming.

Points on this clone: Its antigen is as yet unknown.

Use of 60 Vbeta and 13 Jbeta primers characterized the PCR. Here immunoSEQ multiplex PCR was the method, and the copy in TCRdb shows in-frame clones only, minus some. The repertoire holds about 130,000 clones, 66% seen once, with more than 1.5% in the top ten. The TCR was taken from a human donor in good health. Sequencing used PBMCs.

CDR3 coding DNA: TGTGCCAGCTCACCACAAAGACTAGCGGGAGTTTTCAATGAGCAGTTCTTC. It is translated as CASSPQRLAGVFNEQFF. The chain combines TRBV18 with TRBJ2-1; 12 nucleotides agree with TRBD2. The J segment lost 6 bases and the V segment lost 1 base, leaving 7 bases of the junction unmatched. Germline CDR1 reads KGHSH; CDR2 reads LQKENI. There are 17 residues in the CDR3.